The 26 T cell receptor beta chains below come from one sample, sequenced in a study of T cell responses to AZD1222 COVID-19 vaccine. Assay: immunoSEQ multiplex PCR; the TCRdb copy retains only in-frame clones and omits some. The sample has a few hundred thousand clones, 85% to 95% seen once. The input for sequencing was peripheral blood, taken on day 0 of AZD1222 vaccination. These receptors all come from an adult in good health.

The chain has TRBV10-3 and TRBJ2-7, with D possibly TRBD2 on 5 matching bases. Per the germline V gene, CDR1 is ENHRY and CDR2 is SYGVKD. The CDR3 contains 15 residues. V shed 3 bases and J shed 0 bases, with 12 bases lying between them. The CDR3 protein is CAISDIGESSYEQYF. DNA of the CDR3: TGTGCCATCAGTGATATCGGGGAAAGCTCCTACGAGCAGTACTTC.

The chain recombines TRBV2 with TRBJ2-2; 11 bases are shared with TRBD1. The V gene end was trimmed by 5 bases and the J gene end by 7 bases; junction bases not matched to a gene: 9. The V gene's germline CDR1 is SNHLY and CDR2 FYNNEI. This CDR3 has 16 amino acids. CDR3 sequence reads: CASSTGTGGLVGELFF. The CDR3 bases are TGTGCCAGCAGTACCGGGACAGGGGGTTTAGTCGGGGAGCTGTTTTTT.

The chain carries TRBV6-5 and TRBJ2-1; 7 bases are a match to TRBD1. Losses at the gene ends were 0 bases for V and 7 bases for J; bases not matched to a gene: 3. The V gene's germline CDR1 is MNHEY and CDR2 SVGAGI. The CDR3 spans 14 residues. The CDR3 coding sequence is TGTGCCAGCAGTTACTCAAGACAGGGTAATGAGCAGTTCTTC. Its translation is CASSYSRQGNEQFF.

J is TRBJ1-3 and V is TRBV7-2; D uncertain. V was pared by 1 base and J by 0 bases, with 10 bases between. The germline V gene encodes CDR1 SGHTA and CDR2 FQGNSA. The CDR3 has 16 residues. This CDR3 is CASSLVKESSGNTIYF. CDR3 DNA: TGTGCCAGCAGCTTAGTAAAGGAGAGCTCTGGAAACACCATATATTTT.

This clone was seen more than once but under ten times. The CDR3 region has the DNA TGTGCCAGCCTACCGACAGCCTACAATCAGCCCCAGCATTTT. Translation gives CASLPTAYNQPQHF. The V and J genes are TRBV6-5 and TRBJ1-5; a possible D gene is TRBD1 (5 bases). With 8 bases removed from V and 3 bases from J, the gap between germline ends came to 14 bases. The CDR3 extends over 14 amino acids. From germline, CDR1 is MNHEY and CDR2 SVGAGI.

This clone appeared a single time. V is TRBV7-8 and J is TRBJ2-3, with no clear D. Looked up from germline, CDR1 is SGHVS and CDR2 is FQNEAQ. The CDR3 consists of 14 residues. V was shortened by 1 base and J by 0 bases, with 5 bases between the two germline ends. The CDR3 nucleotides read TGTGCCAGCAGCTTAGAGGCGAGCACAGATACGCAGTATTTT. It translates to CASSLEASTDTQYF.

This chain links TRBV29-1 with TRBJ2-2; D remains ambiguous. Germline CDR1 is SQVTM and CDR2 is ANQGSEA. The CDR3 covers 13 residues. Trimming stripped 3 bases from V and 3 bases from J, with 8 bases between. As DNA, the CDR3 is TGCAGCGTTGATCAGGCGCACACCGGGGAGCTGTTTTTT. Translated: CSVDQAHTGELFF.

This clone was detected only a few times. The chain joins TRBV20-1 to TRBJ1-6; TRBD1 aligns across 7 bases. V lost 3 bases and J lost 8; bases outside the gene matches: 10. CDR3 size: 15 residues. Germline V CDR1 and CDR2: DFQATT, SNEGSKA (reference sequence). This CDR3 is CSASFRTGPDSPLHF. CDR3 sequence (DNA): TGCAGTGCTAGTTTCCGGACAGGTCCCGATTCACCCCTCCACTTT.

The J gene is TRBJ1-2, the V gene TRBV4-1; 10 bases align to TRBD1. The CDR3 length is 14 residues. V lost 4 bases to trimming and J lost 4 bases; unmatched junction nucleotides: 3. Germline values: CDR1 MGHRA, CDR2 YSYEKL. The CDR3 protein is CASSLWDRGYGYTF. As DNA, the CDR3 is TGCGCCAGCAGCCTGTGGGACAGGGGCTATGGCTACACCTTC.

The chain employs TRBV7-2 and TRBJ2-5; 10 nucleotides align to TRBD2. This CDR3 comprises 15 residues. After removal of 2 bases from V and 9 bases from J, the junction contained 9 bases not matched to a gene. Germline values: CDR1 SGHTA, CDR2 FQGNSA. CDR3 in amino acids: CASSLQTSGGEAQYF. CDR3 bases: TGTGCCAGCAGCTTACAGACGAGCGGGGGGGAGGCCCAGTACTTC.

The chain is built from TRBV5-6 and TRBJ2-7, with 8 bases aligning to TRBD2. With 0 bases clipped from V and 6 bases from J, the junction kept 2 bases outside the gene matches. CDR3 length: 13 amino acids. In germline, CDR1 is SGHDT, CDR2 YYEEEE. CDR3 region: CASSLEAGAEQYF. The CDR3 DNA reads TGTGCCAGCAGCTTGGAAGCGGGAGCCGAGCAGTACTTC. Supplemented by reference TRBV5-6 and TRBJ2-7, the full variable domain reads DAGVTQSPTHLIKTRGQQVTLRCSPKSGHDTVSWYQQALGQGPQFIFQYYEEEERQRGNFPDRFSGHQFPNYSSELNVNALLLGDSALYLCASSLEAGAEQYFGPGTRLTVT.

The chain combines TRBV4-3 with TRBJ1-2; tentative D call: TRBD1 (5 bases). The germline gives CDR1 LGHNA, CDR2 YSLEER. V lost 1 base, J lost 0 bases, and 6 bases lay in between. The CDR3 extends over 14 amino acids. DNA for the CDR3: TGCGCCAGCAGCCAAGGACAGTCTAACTATGGCTACACCTTC. This encodes CASSQGQSNYGYTF.

For this clone: The same CDR3 arises from other DNA sequences in this sample as well. The J gene is TRBJ2-3, the V gene TRBV11-3; 10 bases fit TRBD1. V lost 5 bases and J lost 0; bases outside the gene matches: 2. Germline V gene lookup returns CDR1 SGHNT and CDR2 YENEEA. CDR3 size: 15 residues. As DNA, the CDR3 is TGTGCCAGCAGCCTGGGACAGGGGAGCACAGATACGCAGTATTTT. Its translation: CASSLGQGSTDTQYF.

The rearrangement joins TRBV29-1 to TRBJ2-7; 9 bases map to TRBD1. The CDR3 has 13 amino acids. Germline values: CDR1 SQVTM, CDR2 ANQGSEA. V lost 6 bases and J lost 3; bases outside the gene matches: 6. The CDR3 region has the DNA TGCAGCGTCCGGACAGGGGTATACTACGAGCAGTACTTC. Residues: CSVRTGVYYEQYF.

The chain has TRBV28 and TRBJ2-2; 7 bases agree with TRBD1. Germline V gene data show CDR1 as MDHEN and CDR2 as SYDVKM. The trim removed 8 bases at V and 6 bases at J, leaving 9 bases unmatched. The CDR3 has 14 residues. CDR3 coding DNA: TGTGCCAGCGCCCTCGGGACAGCCCCCGGGGAGCTGTTTTTT. Translated, it gives CASALGTAPGELFF.

The chain combines TRBV4-2 with TRBJ2-5, with 7 bases that match TRBD2. Per the germline V gene, CDR1 is LGHNA and CDR2 is YNFKEQ. The V segment lost 2 bases and the J segment 4 bases; nucleotides outside the gene matches: 10. This CDR3 spans 16 amino acids. Here the CDR3 reads CASSQKVGWGGETQYF. CDR3 nucleotide sequence: TGTGCCAGCAGCCAAAAGGTCGGCTGGGGGGGAGAGACCCAGTACTTC.

J is TRBJ2-7 and V is TRBV5-1, with 10 positions matching TRBD2. This CDR3 is 15 amino acids long. Unmatched junction bases numbered 6, after V lost 4 bases and J lost 2 bases. Germline V gene lookup returns CDR1 SGHRS and CDR2 YFSETQ. CDR3 DNA sequence: TGCGCCAGCAGCCCCGGGACTAGCGCCACCTACGAGCAGTACTTC. Its protein is CASSPGTSATYEQYF. The variable domain in full, with the rest retrieved from reference TRBV5-1 and TRBJ2-7, is KAGVTQTPRYLIKTRGQQVTLSCSPISGHRSVSWYQQTPGQGLQFLFEYFSETQRNKGNFPGRFSGRQFSNSRSEMNVSTLELGDSALYLCASSPGTSATYEQYFGPGTRLTVT.

V and J are TRBV7-9 and TRBJ2-1, with 7 bases aligning to TRBD1. The trim removed 2 bases at V and 6 bases at J, leaving 7 bases unmatched. From germline, CDR1 is SEHNR and CDR2 FQNEAQ (reference sequence). The CDR3 loop spans 15 amino acids. The CDR3 DNA is TGTGCCAGCAGCTTATCACAGGGGCCGGCCAATGAGCAGTTCTTC. Residues: CASSLSQGPANEQFF.

The chain joins TRBV7-2 to TRBJ1-3; D uncertain. Trimming stripped 1 base from V and 6 bases from J, with 7 bases between. The length of the CDR3 is 13 residues. CDR1 and CDR2 (germline): SGHTA, FQGNSA. The CDR3 coding sequence is TGTGCCAGCAGCTTAGGCCCGCTAAACACCATATATTTT. It is translated as CASSLGPLNTIYF.

The rearrangement links TRBV7-2 to TRBJ1-1; D gene uncertain. The V gene lost 2 bases and the J gene lost 2 bases, with 12 bases spanning the gap. This CDR3 has 15 residues. Germline CDR1 is SGHTA and CDR2 is FQGNSA. The CDR3 region has the DNA TGTGCCAGCAGCTTACGGGGTCCCCGCAACACTGAAGCTTTCTTT. Protein: CASSLRGPRNTEAFF.

CDR3 region: CASSIDLVSPYGYTF. For the CDR3, the DNA is TGTGCCAGTAGTATAGATTTGGTCTCCCCCTATGGCTACACCTTC. This chain uses TRBV19 with TRBJ1-2, with D uncertain. V gave up 0 bases and J gave up 4 bases, with 12 bases separating them. The CDR3 is made up of 15 amino acids. Germline-derived CDR1 and CDR2 are LNHDA and SQIVND (reference sequence).

This rearrangement joins TRBV7-9 to TRBJ2-7; 7 nucleotides match TRBD1. CDR3 length: 13 residues. V lost 4 bases to trimming and J lost 6 bases; unmatched junction nucleotides: 6. CDR1 is SEHNR, CDR2 FQNEAQ, per germline (reference sequence). The DNA of the CDR3 is TGTGCCAGCAGCTCAAGACAGGGCCTCGAGCAGTACTTC. It yields the protein CASSSRQGLEQYF.

As concerns this clone: The same CDR3 also results from other DNA sequences found in this sample. The V gene is TRBV6-5, the J gene TRBJ2-7, with 8 bases that match TRBD1. Germline lookup yields CDR1 MNHEY and CDR2 SVGAGI. The CDR3 contains 15 residues. V was pared by 0 bases and J by 0 bases, with 1 base of the junction left unmatched. CDR3 DNA sequence: TGTGCCAGCAGTTACTCAGGACAGGGCTCCTACGAGCAGTACTTC. This codes for CASSYSGQGSYEQYF.

The chain couples TRBV21-1 to TRBJ1-4; the D call TRBD1 from the table was never checked on the DNA. TRBV21-1 is a pseudogene locus. The CDR3 runs to 12 residues. CDR3 sequence: CALGQFNEKLFF. The CDR3 DNA reads as TGTGCCCTGGGACAGTTTAATGAAAAACTGTTTTTT.

This clone was seen a handful of times. The chain joins TRBV7-8 to TRBJ2-7; possibly TRBD1 for D (7 bases). V lost 5 bases to trimming and J lost 3 bases, with 23 bases between them. The CDR3 runs 17 residues. Germline lookup yields CDR1 SGHVS and CDR2 FQNEAQ. CDR3 sequence (DNA): TGTGCCAGCAGCGCCAGGGGGGCTACAGGGTGGATCTACGAGCAGTACTTC. Protein product: CASSARGATGWIYEQYF.

The gene calls are TRBV7-9 and TRBJ2-7; D gene ambiguous. Germline lookup yields CDR1 SEHNR and CDR2 FQNEAQ (reference sequence). With 5 bases removed from V and 0 bases from J, the gap between germline ends came to 8 bases. This CDR3 has 13 residues. In DNA, the CDR3 is TGTGCCAGCAGCCTGACGGACTCCTACGAGCAGTACTTC. Its translation: CASSLTDSYEQYF.